A selection of T cell receptor beta chains follows, all from one sample in a study of Ad26.COV2.S vaccination and SARS-CoV-2 variants. Method: immunoSEQ multiplex PCR; TCRdb's copy keeps in-frame clones and lacks some. Of about 350,000 clones in the sample, about 85% were seen once. Here the sequenced sample was peripheral blood, taken in a trial of Ad26.COV2.S vaccine versus placebo. These receptors were collected from a person aged 18-60 years who received the Ad26.COV2.S COVID-19 vaccine or a placebo. Each CDR3 is given with its conserved first and last residue. Fields, in order: clone size, V gene, D gene, J gene, CDR3 DNA, CDR3 protein. D genes are given only for firm matches. Clone size, where shown, is once, few, many, or a class for clones that have expanded.

>once|TRBV10-1|TRBD2|TRBJ2-1
TGCGCCAGCAGGGCTAGCGGGGGGCCGTACAATGAGCAGTTCTTC
CASRASGGPYNEQFF
>.|TRBV15|.|TRBJ1-5
TGTGCCACCAGTGCGGGGCGAGCTAGCAATCAGCCCCAGCATTTT
CATSAGRASNQPQHF
>.|TRBV4-3|TRBD2|TRBJ2-5
TGCGCCAGCAGCCAAGATTCCCTCCTAGCGGGAGCGGCAGAGACCCAGTACTTC
CASSQDSLLAGAAETQYF
>.|TRBV5-1|.|TRBJ1-6
TGCGCCAGCAGCTTGGCCCGGGACGGTAATTCACCCCTCCACTTT
CASSLARDGNSPLHF
>.|TRBV7-2|TRBD2|TRBJ2-3
TGTGCCAGCAGCAGAATCTCAGGGCTAGCGGATAGCACAGATACGCAGTATTTT
CASSRISGLADSTDTQYF
>.|TRBV28|TRBD1|TRBJ2-2
TGTGCCAGCAGTCAAGACAGGGCTCCGAACACCGGGGAGCTGTTTTTT
CASSQDRAPNTGELFF
>.|TRBV7-2|.|TRBJ1-2
TGTGCCAGCAGCTTTGGCTCAGGCGGGCGGGACTACTATGGCTACACCTTC
CASSFGSGGRDYYGYTF
>.|TRBV7-6|.|TRBJ2-3
TGTGCCAGCAGCCTAGGGGAAGGTGAGCCAGATACGCAGTATTTT
CASSLGEGEPDTQYF
>.|TRBV29-1|TRBD1|TRBJ2-1
TGCAGCGTTTTCGGGACAGCTTTGGGCTACAATGAGCAGTTCTTC
CSVFGTALGYNEQFF
>.|TRBV25-1|.|TRBJ1-2
TGTGCCAGCGGTCCAACTAACTATGGCTACACCTTC
CASGPTNYGYTF
>.|TRBV7-9|.|TRBJ1-4
TGTGCCAGCAGCAGATATATGGGGGGGCTGGCAACTAATGAAAAACTGTTTTTT
CASSRYMGGLATNEKLFF
>few|TRBV3-1/TRBV3-2|.|TRBJ2-6
TGTGCCAGCAGCCAAGAGGTCCCGGGACGGATATCTGGGGCCAACGTCCTGACTTTC
CASSQEVPGRISGANVLTF
>.|TRBV28|.|TRBJ1-5
TGTGCCAGCAGCCCGGCCGGGGCAGGCAATCAGCCCCAGCATTTT
CASSPAGAGNQPQHF
>.|TRBV14|TRBD1|TRBJ2-7
TGTGCCAGCAGCCAGGTCCGTACACAGGGGAACGAGCAGTACTTC
CASSQVRTQGNEQYF
>.|TRBV28|.|TRBJ2-7
TGTGCCAGCAAGGAGGGGAGGAAAAACTACGAGCAGTACTTC
CASKEGRKNYEQYF
>.|TRBV9|TRBD1|TRBJ2-7
TGTGCCAGCAGCGTTGGCAGGGGGTTAGCCGAGCAGTACTTC
CASSVGRGLAEQYF
>few|TRBV19|TRBD2|TRBJ2-7
TGTGCCAGTAGTCTCGTCGCCAGCGGGGGATCCTACGAGCAGTACTTC
CASSLVASGGSYEQYF
>.|TRBV19|.|TRBJ2-7
TGTGCCAGTAGTATAGTGACGGGGTCCTACGAGCAGTACTTC
CASSIVTGSYEQYF
>.|TRBV11-2|TRBD1|TRBJ2-7
TGTGCCAGCAGCGGGCGGACAGGGATCGAGCAGTACTTC
CASSGRTGIEQYF
>.|TRBV29-1|.|TRBJ1-1
TGCAGCGTTGTTCGTTATGGCAGTTCCAACACTGAAGCTTTCTTT
CSVVRYGSSNTEAFF
>once|TRBV7-2|.|TRBJ2-6
TGTGCCAGCAGCTATCGAATCGGCGCCGGGGCCAACGTCCTGACTTTC
CASSYRIGAGANVLTF
>.|TRBV7-2|TRBD1|TRBJ2-7
TGTGCCAGCAGCTCCCGCGGCGGACAGGGGGCCCACGAGCAGTACTTC
CASSSRGGQGAHEQYF
>.|TRBV5-1|.|TRBJ2-7
TGCGCCAGCAGCTTCCGGGACGGGGCCTACGAGCAGTACTTC
CASSFRDGAYEQYF
>.|TRBV5-1|TRBD1|TRBJ2-7
TGCGCCAGCAGCTTTGGTCCGGGACAGGGGCCAACTGGGCAGTACTTC
CASSFGPGQGPTGQYF
>.|TRBV6-2/TRBV6-3|.|TRBJ1-5
TGTGCCAGCAGTTACTCGAAAGTCCCCCAGCATTTT
CASSYSKVPQHF
>.|TRBV5-8|TRBD1|TRBJ2-7
TGTGCCAGCAGCTTCGGACAGGGTACGGGAGAGCAGTACTTC
CASSFGQGTGEQYF
>once|TRBV5-5|.|TRBJ1-1
TGTGCCAGCAGCCGGGATCTCATGAACACTGAAGCTTTCTTT
CASSRDLMNTEAFF
>.|TRBV29-1|TRBD2|TRBJ2-2
TGCAGCGCCGGGAGGGACCCACTGGCCGGGGAGCTGTTTTTT
CSAGRDPLAGELFF
>.|TRBV28|.|TRBJ1-5
TGTGCCAGCAGACCCTCCCCCGGGACCTATAGCAATCAGCCCCAGCATTTT
CASRPSPGTYSNQPQHF
>.|TRBV28|.|TRBJ2-3
TGTGCCAGCACAGACCAGAGGAGGGCAGATACGCAGTATTTT
CASTDQRRADTQYF
>.|TRBV6-2/TRBV6-3|.|TRBJ1-3
TGTGCCAGCAGTTACTCCGGCTCTGGAAACACCATATATTTT
CASSYSGSGNTIYF
>.|TRBV21-1|.|TRBJ2-7
TGTGCCAGCAGCCCCGGTAGGATAGCAGGCGACGAGCAGTACTTC
CASSPGRIAGDEQYF
>few|TRBV7-2|.|TRBJ2-2
TGTGCCAGCAGCTTCGCCGGACCGAACACCGGGGAGCTGTTTTTT
CASSFAGPNTGELFF
>.|TRBV18|.|TRBJ2-7
TGTGCCAGCTCAGACAGATACGAGCAGTACTTC
CASSDRYEQYF